This section outlines one T cell receptor (beta chain) sequence together with its context. The antigen is undetermined. Time point denoted: pretreatment peripheral blood. The data are from a study of PD-L1 blockade in urothelial cancer. Findings and limits, study-wide: Durable-benefit cases showed more tumor-associated blood clone expansion at 3 weeks.

Data came from immunoSEQ multiplex PCR; TCRdb stores just in-frame clones and leaves some out. The table has 49,000 or so clones, about four fifths seen once; the top ten hold 10%. Here the sequenced sample was PBMCs, taken around atezolizumab (anti-PD-L1) treatment. The source of this sequence is a man between 65 and 79 years old with urothelial cancer.

The CDR3 DNA is TGTGCCAGCAGTTCGGCGGACAGTTACAAAAACATTCAGTACTTC. As protein: CASSSADSYKNIQYF. The chain carries TRBV6-5 and TRBJ2-4; D possibly corresponds to TRBD1 (6 bases). CDR3 length: 15 residues. The V end lost 4 bases, the J end lost 3 bases, and 13 bases lay between the germline ends. In germline, CDR1 is MNHEY, CDR2 SVGAGI.